The present T cell receptor beta chain was sequenced within a study of TIL therapy for anti-PD-1-resistant metastatic lung cancer. The wider study: Median patient age was nearly 55, ranging roughly 38-75 years. By whole-exome sequencing, median non-synonymous tumor mutation burden was around 1.5 mutations per megabase.

Time point meaning: pre-treatment sample, taken before nivolumab and TIL therapy. Tumor tissue came from excised metastases, mostly pleural nodules or supraclavicular lymph nodes. Adults with stage 4 NSCLC were enrolled in a phase I trial. The libraries were made with immunoSEQ v3. Generated by immunoSEQ multiplex PCR, the TCRdb table keeps only in-frame clones and is missing some. The sample includes about 100,000 clones, just over 65% of them seen just once. The CDR3 has 14 residues. The germline gives CDR1 MNHEY, CDR2 SVGAGI. V trimming: 6 bases; J trimming: 8 bases; junction bases outside the gene matches: 7.

Sequencing was performed on tumor tissue, taken at baseline. This clonotype was obtained from a person aged 25 to 85 with non-small cell lung cancer. The rearrangement uses TRBV6-5 and TRBJ1-6; 7 bases fit TRBD1. The CDR3 loop is CASSLYDRDSPLHF. Here the CDR3 DNA reads TGTGCCAGCAGCCTATACGACAGGGATTCACCCCTCCACTTT.